This TCR beta chain was sequenced during a study of T cell responses to AZD1222 COVID-19 vaccine (dated by TCRdb to 2020 to 2023). Background on the whole study: Because spike-specific TCR depth and breadth did not differ between the two schedules, AZD1222 recipients who got a second dose at roughly 4 weeks were pooled with those who got a second dose at roughly 12 weeks. A total of more than 230 trial participants underwent TCR sequencing, of whom roughly 210 received two doses of AZD1222 and about 26 received two doses of the MenACWY control vaccine. Trial participants were enrolled into age subgroups of 18-55, 56-69 and 70-plus years, which contained approximately 150, 28 and 58 TCR-sequenced participants, respectively.

The CDR3 regions of human TCRbeta chains were analyzed by immunosequencing. Per the original workflow: Repertoire TCRs were matched against a reference library of SARS-CoV-2-specific TCRs generated with the MIRA antigen-specificity platform. Breadth was defined as the fraction of unique TCRs that were SARS-CoV-2-associated. Depth was defined as the fraction of total T cells that were SARS-CoV-2-associated. Using the MIRA data, each spike-specific TCR was mapped to the spike region that the TCR reacts to and placed in a CD4 or CD8 class. Log10-transformed breadth and depth values were compared by one-way ANOVA with Sidak's multiple comparisons tests. TCRdb carries this immuneACCESS record with in-frame sequences only. Its versions omit some clonotypes, under half of them owing to an unresolved V gene in the studies checked, with the rest unexplained. The V and J calls and clone size are taken from that table; D and trimming were inferred from the DNA. The sample includes approximately 200,000 clones, with 94% observed a single time. The biggest ten clones account for 7% to 9.5% of the sample.

The time point label of this sample denotes: baseline before first vaccination. Samples from vaccinated people were obtained from the UK trials COV001 and COV002, which included a single-blind randomized controlled phase 2/3 trial of AZD1222 (ChAdOx1 nCoV-19) in healthy adults. For TCRbeta chain sequencing, PBMC samples were collected from trial participants at day 0 and at day 28 after the second dose. Looking up the germline V gene (reference sequence) yields CDR1 SSHAT and CDR2 FNYEAQ. From its cysteine to its phenylalanine, the CDR3 spans 13 amino acids. The retained sequence is limited to the CDR3, 39 bases, with the frame set at the first base. Notes on this clone: What antigen it recognizes has not been identified. At one end the junction does not follow the germline gene, possibly because of a read error.

What the study reported, not specific to this receptor: In the small 56-69-year group, the increase in depth fell short of significance, most likely because of low power. The whole spike protein was spanned by vaccine-associated CD4 TCRs, and dominant responses were seen in regions 160-218 and 743-854. Because no samples from the day 14 peak response were available, repertoires could be characterized only after the peak T cell response. Participants were mostly white British and included more females than males, and it was suggested by the authors that clonal diversity may have been underestimated. Spike-specific TCR breadth and depth rose significantly after two AZD1222 doses compared with day 0 and with MenACWY recipients. Reportedly, close to half of the unique spike-specific TCRs recognized epitopes lying outside the regions that are mutated in the B.1.351 and B.1.1.7 variants. Conclusions about previously exposed vaccinees were limited because only six AZD1222 recipients were SARS-CoV-2 seropositive at baseline.

This receptor was obtained from an adult in good health. The chain couples TRBV7-7 to TRBJ2-1; TRBD2 fits 9 bases in the junction. Sequencing was performed on peripheral blood, taken on day 0 of AZD1222 vaccination. The CDR3 region has the sequence CASSLAGRDEQFF. The sequence in DNA is TGTGCTAGCAGTCTAGCGGGGAGGGATGAGCAGTTCTTC.